These T cell receptor beta chains were read from a single sample in a study of CD8+CD57+ T cells in acquired aplastic anemia. TCRdb re-derived calls from the reads in MiXCR, one entry per CDR3 protein. The profile covers about 130,000 distinct CDR3 sequences, with around 48% appearing a single time and roughly 2.6% taken by the ten largest. Sample: sorted CD4+, CD8+, or CD8+CD57+ T cells (not recorded which) from PBMCs. These receptors were collected from a human donor in good health, serving as a control. CDR3s include the opening cysteine and the closing phenylalanine or tryptophan. D genes are given only for firm matches. The size field is filled for only some rows; it gives once, few, many or a size class.

TRBV5-4,TRBJ2-7,-,TRBD2,TGTGCCAGCAGCGCAATTAGCGGGGGAAACGAGCAGTACTTC,CASSAISGGNEQYF
TRBV10-3,TRBJ2-2,once,TRBD1,TGTGCCATCACGCGGACAGGGACCGGGGAGCTGTTTTTT,CAITRTGTGELFF
TRBV7-2,TRBJ2-3,-,-,TGTGCCAGCAGCCGAGGATCCGATACGCAGTATTTT,CASSRGSDTQYF
TRBV19,TRBJ1-1,-,-,TGTGCCAGCGCCCCAGGGGATTCGAACACTGAAGCTTTCTTT,CASAPGDSNTEAFF
TRBV20-1,TRBJ2-5,-,-,TGCAGTGCTAGAGCGGGGGTTCAATCAGAGACCCAGTACTTC,CSARAGVQSETQYF
TRBV24-1,TRBJ2-5,once,TRBD2,TGTGCCACCAGTGGTAGCGGGGGCCGTGACCAAGAGACCCAGTACTTC,CATSGSGGRDQETQYF
TRBV29-1,TRBJ1-1,few,-,TGCAGCGTTCATAAGGGAGCGAACACTGAAGCTTTCTTT,CSVHKGANTEAFF
TRBV15,TRBJ1-4,few,TRBD1,TGTGCCACCAGCACCTGGACAGGAGGTAATGAAAAACTGTTTTTT,CATSTWTGGNEKLFF
TRBV20-1,TRBJ2-7,few,-,TGCAGTGCTAGAGGAGGCAGGGAGCCCTACGAGCAGTACTTC,CSARGGREPYEQYF
TRBV20-1,TRBJ1-6,-,TRBD1,TGCAGTGCTAGCTTCCAGGGGGCGGGAAATTCACCCCTCCACTTT,CSASFQGAGNSPLHF
TRBV6-5,TRBJ1-1,-,-,TGTGCCAGCCGTTACTCGATAGCTGACAGGATAAACACTGAAGCTTTCTTT,CASRYSIADRINTEAFF
TRBV7-2,TRBJ2-2,many,-,TGTGCCAGCAGCTCCTTCGTCATCACCGGGGAGCTGTTTTTT,CASSSFVITGELFF
TRBV7-2,TRBJ1-6,few,-,TGTGCCAGCAGCTTAGCCTACGGACCAGGGACACCCCTCCACTTT,CASSLAYGPGTPLHF
TRBV7-2,TRBJ2-1,many,TRBD2,TGTGCCAGCAGCTTAGCGTTTAGCGGGGGGGCCTCCTACAATGAGCAGTTCTTC,CASSLAFSGGASYNEQFF
TRBV20-1,TRBJ1-1,-,TRBD1,TGCAGTGCCTTGGGACAGCCTGGCCAAGCTTTCTTT,CSALGQPGQAFF
TRBV19,TRBJ2-3,many,TRBD2,TGTGCCAGTAGTGGACTAGCGGGGCTTAGCGCAGATACGCAGTATTTT,CASSGLAGLSADTQYF
TRBV7-2,TRBJ2-5,-,TRBD2,TGTGCCAGCAGGACTGAACTAGCGGGGTCAAAGACCCAGTACTTC,CASRTELAGSKTQYF
TRBV6-1,TRBJ1-5,many,-,TGTGCCAGCAGTGCCCCGTGGGGGCGCAATCAGCCCCAGCATTTT,CASSAPWGRNQPQHF
TRBV29-1,TRBJ2-1,-,-,TGCAGCGTCATAGCGGGACAGAGTGGGGATGAGCAGTTCTTC,CSVIAGQSGDEQFF
TRBV6-5,TRBJ2-7,once,TRBD1,TGTGCCAGCAGTTATCAGGGGGCGAGCGAGCAGTACTTC,CASSYQGASEQYF
TRBV19,TRBJ1-5,many,-,TGTGCCAGTAGTATACAAAGGGATCAGCCCCAGCATTTT,CASSIQRDQPQHF
TRBV9,TRBJ2-3,-,TRBD2,TGTGCCAGCAGCGGTGGAGAAAGGACTAGCGGGGGGGGGACAGATACGCAGTATTTT,CASSGGERTSGGGTDTQYF
TRBV4-1,TRBJ1-4,many,TRBD1,TGCGCCAGCAGCCAAGAGGGACAGGCCCGTGGTGAAAAACTGTTTTTT,CASSQEGQARGEKLFF
TRBV20-1,TRBJ2-5,many,TRBD2,TGCAGTGCTAGACCCCGGACTAGAGTTGGAGAGACCCAGTACTTC,CSARPRTRVGETQYF
TRBV20-1,TRBJ1-1,many,TRBD1,TGCAGTGCTAGACCGGGACAGAGGAACACTGAAGCTTTCTTT,CSARPGQRNTEAFF
TRBV10-2,TRBJ2-1,-,-,TGCGCCAGCAGTGATGGCGAGCAGGCTTACAATGAGCAGTTCTTC,CASSDGEQAYNEQFF
TRBV6-6,TRBJ1-3,many,-,TGTGCCAGCAGTTACTCCACAGACGGAAACACCATATATTTT,CASSYSTDGNTIYF
TRBV7-8,TRBJ2-7,once,TRBD2,TGTGCCAGCAGCCCAACTTCACTAGCGGTGTACGAGCAGTACTTC,CASSPTSLAVYEQYF
TRBV7-3,TRBJ2-7,-,TRBD1,TGTGCCAGCAGCGACCAGACAGGGCAAACCTACGAGCAGTACTTC,CASSDQTGQTYEQYF
TRBV5-8,TRBJ1-2,many,-,TGTGCCAGCAGTGATTGGCGGGGAAACTATGGCTACACCTTC,CASSDWRGNYGYTF
TRBV10-3,TRBJ2-3,-,-,TGTGCCATCTTAGTCAGGGGCACAGATACGCAGTATTTT,CAILVRGTDTQYF
TRBV4-3,TRBJ1-5,-,-,TGCGCCAGCAGCCAATCCTGGGGGCAGGGGAGCAATCAGCCCCAGCATTTT,CASSQSWGQGSNQPQHF
TRBV20-1,TRBJ1-6,many,-,TGCAGTGCTAGAGACCGAAGAGGAAGTGATAATTCACCCCTCCACTTT,CSARDRRGSDNSPLHF